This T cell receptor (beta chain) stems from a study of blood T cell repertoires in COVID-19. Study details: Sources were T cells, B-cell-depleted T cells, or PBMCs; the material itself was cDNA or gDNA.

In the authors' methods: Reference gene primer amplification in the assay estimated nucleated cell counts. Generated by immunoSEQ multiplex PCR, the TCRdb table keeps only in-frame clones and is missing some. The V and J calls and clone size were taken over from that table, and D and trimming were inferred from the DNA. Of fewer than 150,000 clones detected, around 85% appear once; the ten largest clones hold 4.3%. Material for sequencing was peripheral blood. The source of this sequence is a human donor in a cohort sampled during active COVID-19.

CDR3 in DNA: TGTGCCAGCTCACCGTCAGGGAAAAACACCATATATTTT. This sequence encodes CASSPSGKNTIYF. The V and J genes are TRBV18 and TRBJ1-3; D may be TRBD1 (5 bases). CDR1 and CDR2 from the germline V gene are KGHSH and LQKENI. The CDR3 spans 13 residues. The V end lost 3 bases, the J end lost 6 bases, and 9 bases lay between the germline ends.